This T cell receptor (beta chain) was profiled in a study of memory CD4+ T cells and cytomegalovirus serostatus. Study-level information: This sample comes from healthy Belgian adults, fewer than ten CMV seropositive, about 23 seronegative.

Notes on the study in general: The CMV-associated TCR signature appears largely within the CD4+ memory repertoire. Median bootstrapped AUC for CMV status was just over 0.94 originally, 0.85 to 0.92 US-trained.

Regarding this clone: Its antigen is not identified.

The CDR3 runs 14 residues. CDR1 and CDR2 from the germline V gene are SNHLY and FYNNEI. Trimming removed 11 bases at V and 7 bases at J, with 20 bases between. Single viable CD3+CD4+CD8-CD45RO+ cells were sorted as the memory CD4+ T cells. CD4+ T cells were isolated by positive magnetic selection. Measured with immunoSEQ multiplex PCR; TCRdb has only the in-frame clones, and not every one. Seen here are some 52,000 clones, around 78% observed once, and the top ten hold 0.77%. The clonotype comes from an adult in good health and CMV-seronegative. The chain couples TRBV2 to TRBJ1-4; no clear D gene. Material for sequencing was memory CD4+ T cells from blood. The CDR3 sequence is CAYTDTLWGEKLFF. CDR3 DNA: TGTGCCTACACCGACACTTTATGGGGTGAAAAACTGTTTTTT.